The 6 T cell receptor beta chains below all came from one sample that was sequenced in a study of regulatory T cells in long-lasting Graves disease. Time point here: newly diagnosed GD, antithyroid drugs for less than 3 months. RNA from PBMCs was the source of the TCR library. Arm-PCR with iRepertoire HTBI primers amplified the CDR3 regions for these TCR beta libraries. MiXCR was run by TCRdb on the multiplex PCR reads, yielding one entry per CDR3 protein. The data show some 350,000 distinct CDR3 sequences, around 15% seen once. The same sample was also used in a study of T cells in Graves' hyperthyroidism and ophthalmopathy.

The sequencing here drew on peripheral blood mononuclear cells (PBMCs), taken at new diagnosis, from a patient treated with antithyroid drugs. The receptors were sampled from a woman under 30 with Graves disease.

Remarks on this clonotype: A much larger clone sits a single nucleotide away, making a read error possible. The chain recombines TRBV11-2 with TRBJ2-3; 9 bases line up with TRBD2. The CDR3 spans 18 residues. Germline CDR1 is SGHAT and CDR2 is FQNNGV. DNA for the CDR3: TGTGCCTGCAGCTTAAGGCTAGCGGGGCGGACGGGAACAGATACGCAGTATTTT. Translating it yields CACSLRLAGRTGTDTQYF.

In this sample, this clonotype turned up a few times. The chain joins TRBV25-1 to TRBJ2-3; D gene ambiguous. CDR1 is MGHDK, CDR2 SYGVNS, per germline. This CDR3 contains 16 residues. V lost 4 bases to trimming and J lost 1 base, with 15 bases between them. CDR3: CASSGRTNIGTDTQYF. CDR3 coding DNA: TGTGCCAGCAGTGGACGAACTAATATCGGCACAGATACGCAGTATTTT.

V and J are TRBV25-1 and TRBJ2-7; no clear D gene. The CDR3 has 14 residues. The V and J ends lost 2 bases and 0 bases respectively, with 8 bases between them. Germline assignment: CDR1 MGHDK and CDR2 SYGVNS. The CDR3 DNA follows: TGTGCCAGCAGTGAAGGAGCCGCCTCCTACGAGCAGTACTTC. Translating it yields CASSEGAASYEQYF.

This clonotype was seen at least ten times. The rearrangement links TRBV12-3 or TRBV12-4 to TRBJ2-7; no clear D gene. This CDR3 region has 11 residues. V shed 6 bases and J shed 2 bases, with 5 bases lying between them. In DNA form, the CDR3 reads TGTGCCAGCAGCACCGCCTACGAGCAGTACTTC. Translated: CASSTAYEQYF.

This clonotype has just a few counts. A much bigger clone sits one base away, suggesting this may be a read error. V gene TRBV2 combines with J gene TRBJ2-1; tentatively, D is TRBD1 (6 bases). Looked up from germline, CDR1 is SNHLY and CDR2 is FYNNEI. Trimming cost V 3 bases and J 6 bases, with 15 bases left between them. The CDR3 is made up of 15 amino acids. This chain's CDR3 is CASSDGWGQGNEQFF. The CDR3 DNA is TGTGCCAGCAGTGACGGGTGGGGGCAGGGCAATGAGCAGTTCTTC.

This clonotype was seen repeatedly, ten times or more. The chain combines TRBV5-1 with TRBJ2-1; TRBD1 agrees at 9 bases. The junction had 19 bases not matched to a gene; V was cut back by 4 bases and J by 8 bases. In germline, CDR1 is SGHRS, CDR2 YFSETQ. This CDR3 has 18 residues. CDR3 nucleotide sequence: TGCGCCAGCAGCCCCGAAATCCCCGGGACAGGGATCTTGGATGAGCAGTTCTTC. It encodes CASSPEIPGTGILDEQFF.